This T cell receptor beta chain was obtained from a study of T cell responses to AZD1222 COVID-19 vaccine. Notes on the study in general: The donor group comprised mostly white British people and more females; the analysis possibly underestimated clonal diversity.

Worth noting for this clone: Its antigen is unidentified.

V was cut by 1 base and J by 18 bases, with 13 bases left in between. The CDR3 contains 12 residues. Germline V gives CDR1 SNHLY, CDR2 FYNNEI. The protocol was immunoSEQ multiplex PCR, while the TCRdb copy is restricted to in-frame clones and leaves out a portion. This repertoire shows about 69,000 clones, about four fifths found once; its top ten account for over 12%. The rearrangement links TRBV2 to TRBJ1-6; D remains ambiguous. The sequencing here drew on peripheral blood, taken 28 days after the second AZD1222 dose. This TCR derives from an adult who received the AZD1222 COVID-19 vaccine. CDR3 loop: CASSEDQVNHHF. The CDR3 DNA follows: TGTGCCAGCAGTGAAGATCAAGTTAACCACCACTTT.